One and the same sample provided the 22 T cell receptor beta chains below, sequenced in a study of control samples from healthy donors and cancer patients. TCRdb's copy holds only in-frame clones and misses some; the assay was immunoSEQ multiplex PCR. The sample holds about 140,000 clones, more than 85% seen once. Sequencing was done on a sample of blood. The receptors originated from a woman under 40 in good health.

This clone turned up a few times. The chain employs TRBV7-2 and TRBJ1-2; a possible D gene is TRBD1 (6 bases). CDR3 length: 17 amino acids. The V end was cut by 4 bases, the J end by 5 bases, with 23 bases between. The germline gives CDR1 SGHTA, CDR2 FQGNSA. The CDR3 region is CASSSGGGAGTFYGYTF. CDR3 DNA: TGTGCCAGCAGCTCAGGCGGGGGCGCAGGAACCTTTTATGGCTACACCTTC.

J is TRBJ2-5 and V is TRBV5-4, with 9 bases matching TRBD1. The germline V gene has CDR1 SGHNT and CDR2 YYREEE (reference sequence). The CDR3 is 15 amino acids. With 0 bases clipped from V and 1 base from J, the junction kept 1 base outside the gene matches. The CDR3: CASSLGQGGQETQYF. The DNA for the CDR3 is TGTGCCAGCAGCTTGGGACAGGGGGGCCAAGAGACCCAGTACTTC. The full variable domain, in which reference TRBV5-4 and TRBJ2-5 provide the parts outside the CDR3, is ETGVTQSPTHLIKTRGQQVTLRCSSQSGHNTVSWYQQALGQGPQFIFQYYREEENGRGNFPPRFSGLQFPNYSSELNVNALELDDSALYLCASSLGQGGQETQYFGPGTRLLVL.

The V call is TRBV18, the J call TRBJ1-4, with D possibly being TRBD1 (5 bases). CDR3 length: 15 residues. With 3 bases removed from V and 3 bases from J, the gap between germline ends came to 11 bases. The germline CDR1 and CDR2 sequences are KGHSH and LQKENI. The CDR3 region is CASSPSGGSNEKLFF. For the CDR3, the DNA is TGTGCCAGCTCACCTTCGGGGGGATCTAATGAAAAACTGTTTTTT. The whole variable domain, filled in from reference TRBV18 and TRBJ1-4, reads NAGVMQNPRHLVRRRGQEARLRCSPMKGHSHVYWYRQLPEEGLKFMVYLQKENIIDESGMPKERFSAEFPKEGPSILRIQQVVRGDSAAYFCASSPSGGSNEKLFFGSGTQLSVL.

V usage is TRBV19 and J usage is TRBJ2-1; the D gene is possibly TRBD2 (5 bases). The ends were cut back, 3 bases at V and 0 bases at J, with 9 bases in the middle. Germline values: CDR1 LNHDA, CDR2 SQIVND (reference sequence). CDR3 length equals 15 residues. In nucleotides, the CDR3 is TGTGCCAGTAGTATGAGGAGGAGCTCCTACAATGAGCAGTTCTTC. This gives the protein CASSMRRSSYNEQFF.

The rearrangement joins TRBV6-5 to TRBJ2-7; unclear D gene. The CDR3 runs 11 residues. V lost 4 bases and J 7 bases, leaving 8 bases between the germline ends. From germline, CDR1 is MNHEY and CDR2 SVGAGI. The CDR3 DNA follows: TGTGCCAGCAGTTCGGTAAGGGAGCAGTACTTC. This codes for CASSSVREQYF.

The chain combines TRBV25-1 with TRBJ1-2, with a tentative D call TRBD1 (6 bases). V shed 3 bases and J shed 7 bases, with 12 bases lying between them. Germline values: CDR1 MGHDK, CDR2 SYGVNS. The CDR3 loop spans 13 amino acids. The CDR3 sequence: CASSDRGLGGYTF. The CDR3 coding sequence is TGTGCCAGCAGTGACAGGGGTTTAGGTGGCTACACCTTC.

This sequence joins TRBV5-1 and TRBJ2-1; D is perhaps TRBD2 (6 bases). Germline loops: CDR1 SGHRS, CDR2 YFSETQ. This CDR3 comprises 15 residues. V shed 0 bases and J shed 5 bases, with 12 bases lying between them. The chain's CDR3 is CASSLEGRGHNEQFF. In DNA form, the CDR3 reads TGCGCCAGCAGCTTGGAGGGGCGGGGACACAATGAGCAGTTCTTC.

This clone has a single count. The CDR3 loop reads CASSTSRGSHEQYF. CDR3 DNA: TGTGCCAGCAGCACTAGTAGGGGGTCGCACGAGCAGTACTTC. The genes are TRBV11-2 and TRBJ2-7, with a possible D match to TRBD1 (6 bases). The CDR3 loop spans 14 amino acids. Per germline, CDR1 SGHAT and CDR2 FQNNGV. V was trimmed by 5 bases and J by 5 bases, leaving 16 bases between them. The variable domain in full, with the rest retrieved from reference TRBV11-2 and TRBJ2-7, is EAGVAQSPRYKIIEKRQSVAFWCNPISGHATLYWYQQILGQGPKLLIQFQNNGVVDDSQLPKDRFSAERLKGVDSTLKIQPAKLEDSAVYLCASSTSRGSHEQYFGPGTRLTVT.

This clone was recorded only once. The CDR3 sequence: CASSPTLSEISNQPQHF. CDR3 nucleotides: TGTGCCAGTAGTCCCACATTGTCGGAAATTAGCAATCAGCCCCAGCATTTT. This chain uses TRBV19 with TRBJ1-5; D remains ambiguous. CDR3 length: 17 amino acids. Germline V gene data show CDR1 as LNHDA and CDR2 as SQIVND (reference sequence). Trimming took off 5 bases at V and 0 bases at J, with 17 bases between the two ends.

The CDR3 nucleotides read TGTGCCAGCAGCTCAGTTATAGGGACAGCGCCGGGTAATGAGCAGTTCTTC. Amino acid sequence: CASSSVIGTAPGNEQFF. The chain combines TRBV7-8 with TRBJ2-1; 7 bases are a match to TRBD1. The junction had 16 bases not matched to a gene; V was cut back by 4 bases and J by 7 bases. Looked up from germline, CDR1 is SGHVS and CDR2 is FQNEAQ. There are 17 residues in the CDR3.

The V call is TRBV30, the J call TRBJ1-2; D perhaps matches TRBD1 (5 bases). Between the trimmed V and J ends, which lost 2 bases and 4 bases, there was a span of 14 bases. The germline V gene encodes CDR1 GTSNPN and CDR2 SVGIG (reference sequence). This CDR3 has 14 residues. The CDR3 nucleotides read TGTGCCTGGAGTTTGCAGGGAGCCGGCTATGGCTACACCTTC. Residues: CAWSLQGAGYGYTF.

The V call is TRBV29-1, the J call TRBJ2-7; either TRBD1 or TRBD2 may fit D (5 bases each). CDR3 size: 14 residues. V was cut by 5 bases and J by 2 bases, with 16 bases left in between. Germline V CDR1 and CDR2: SQVTM, ANQGSEA. CDR3 nucleotide sequence: TGCAGCGTTACCCCCGGGACGGAGGCCTACGAGCAGTACTTC. Translation gives CSVTPGTEAYEQYF.

CDR3 sequence reads: CASSLREGHEQFF. The CDR3, as DNA: TGTGCCAGCAGTTTGAGGGAGGGGCATGAGCAGTTCTTC. The V and J genes are TRBV27 and TRBJ2-1, with 7 bases fitting TRBD2. With V trimmed by 3 bases and J by 8 bases, 4 bases remained unmatched. This CDR3 spans 13 amino acids. From germline, CDR1 is MNHEY and CDR2 SMNVEV (reference sequence).

This sequence joins TRBV5-8 and TRBJ2-1, with 7 bases aligning to TRBD2. The CDR3 has 15 amino acids. With V trimmed by 5 bases and J by 6 bases, 11 bases remained unmatched. CDR1 is SGHTS, CDR2 YDEGEE, per germline. DNA of the CDR3: TGTGCCAGCAGTATCCGGGACTACGGTTTCAATGAGCAGTTCTTC. The encoded protein is CASSIRDYGFNEQFF.

V and J are TRBV12-5 and TRBJ1-1; D is possibly TRBD1 (5 bases). The ends were cut back, 9 bases at V and 10 bases at J, with 27 bases in the middle. The CDR3 is made up of 15 amino acids. CDR1 is LGHNT, CDR2 FRNRAP, per germline. The CDR3 sequence is CARDPRGRRGLGAFF. The CDR3 nucleotides read TGTGCTAGAGATCCCCGGGGACGAAGGGGCTTAGGAGCTTTCTTT.

V usage is TRBV7-9 and J usage is TRBJ2-7; D may match TRBD1 or TRBD2 (5 bases each). CDR3 length: 15 residues. The V and J ends lost 5 bases and 0 bases respectively, with 14 bases between them. Looked up from germline, CDR1 is SEHNR and CDR2 is FQNEAQ (reference sequence). In DNA form, the CDR3 reads TGTGCCAGCAGCCCGAGGGGTTTTCTCTCCTACGAGCAGTACTTC. Protein: CASSPRGFLSYEQYF.

The rearrangement uses TRBV19 and TRBJ1-4; 10 bases map to TRBD1. Germline V lookup: CDR1 LNHDA, CDR2 SQIVND (reference sequence). The CDR3 covers 20 residues. Losses at the gene ends were 9 bases for V and 7 bases for J; bases not matched to a gene: 26. This chain's CDR3 is CASLPDTRQGAMTSGEKLFF. CDR3 sequence (DNA): TGTGCCAGCCTCCCCGACACTAGACAGGGGGCAATGACATCGGGTGAAAAACTGTTTTTT.

V gene TRBV5-1 combines with J gene TRBJ2-7; D not resolved. Per germline, CDR1 SGHRS and CDR2 YFSETQ. The V and J ends lost 4 bases and 4 bases respectively, with 12 bases between them. The CDR3 loop spans 13 amino acids. CDR3 in DNA: TGCGCCAGCAGCGAGTTTGAAGTTTACGAGCAGTACTTC. Protein: CASSEFEVYEQYF.

The rearrangement joins TRBV5-1 to TRBJ2-5, with no clear D. Per germline, CDR1 SGHRS and CDR2 YFSETQ. Trimming took off 1 base at V and 1 base at J, with 14 bases between the two ends. The CDR3 covers 16 residues. The DNA for the CDR3 is TGCGCCAGCAGCTTGCCGGTTAGTGGCGGCCAAGAGACCCAGTACTTC. Residues: CASSLPVSGGQETQYF.

CDR3 sequence reads: CASSLQGRTEAFF. CDR3 nucleotides: TGCGCCAGCAGCTTGCAGGGACGGACTGAAGCTTTCTTT. This sequence joins TRBV5-1 and TRBJ1-1, with D perhaps TRBD1 (5 bases). CDR1 and CDR2 from the germline V gene are SGHRS and YFSETQ. The CDR3 contains 13 residues. Trimming stripped 1 base from V and 5 bases from J, with 9 bases between.

V and J are TRBV5-5 and TRBJ1-1, with no clear D. V was pared by 4 bases and J by 2 bases, with 6 bases between. Germline lookup yields CDR1 SGHKS and CDR2 YYEKEE (reference sequence). The CDR3 runs to 12 residues. CDR3 in DNA: TGTGCCAGCAGCGCCCACAACACTGAAGCTTTCTTT. This codes for CASSAHNTEAFF.

The V gene is TRBV3-1 (or the pseudogene TRBV3-2), the J gene TRBJ1-1; D perhaps matches TRBD1 (6 bases). V was pared by 0 bases and J by 1 base, with 12 bases between. This CDR3 contains 16 residues. Germline assignment: CDR1 LGHDT and CDR2 YNNKEL (reference sequence). CDR3 sequence (DNA): TGTGCCAGCAGCCAAGATGGGAGGACAGAGAACACTGAAGCTTTCTTT. Protein: CASSQDGRTENTEAFF.